The T cell receptor (beta chain) described here comes from a study of shared clonotypes between healthy human individuals. General observations from the study: The genetic and exposure-history diversity represented was limited by few donors.

V shed 6 bases and J shed 5 bases, with 26 bases lying between them. The CDR3 is 17 residues long. The germline V gene has CDR1 SGHRS and CDR2 YFSETQ. As for this clone: Its matching antigen is unknown.

Profiling relied on immunoSEQ multiplex PCR, and the TCRdb table lists in-frame clones only, not all of them. The data contain under 2,500,000 clones, approximately 96% of them singletons. V is TRBV5-1 and J is TRBJ2-5; TRBD1 is a possible D gene (5 bases). The sample consisted of naive CD4+ T cells sorted from blood. The subset is: CD45RA+ positively selected. The clonotype comes from a man aged 18-30 years in good health. This CDR3 reads CASTHGPGQGILETQYF. The CDR3 bases are TGCGCCAGCACCCATGGCCCGGGTCAGGGCATCCTTGAGACCCAGTACTTC.